This T cell receptor (beta chain) was retrieved from a study of blood T cell repertoires in COVID-19. Study in general: PBMCs, B-cell-depleted T cells, or T cells were the source of the cDNA or gDNA that made up the material.

Germline CDR1 SGDLS, CDR2 YYNGEE. CDR3 length equals 14 residues. V lost 1 base to trimming and J lost 2 bases, with 9 bases between them. In the study's own analysis: Estimates of nucleated cell counts were drawn from the amplification of reference gene primers. Here immunoSEQ multiplex PCR was the method, and the copy in TCRdb shows in-frame clones only, minus some. That table is the source of V, J and clone size, and D and trimming were worked out from the DNA. Among some 150,000 clones, 80% to 90% were seen once, and the ten largest hold less than 2%. The chain links TRBV9 to TRBJ1-2, with D uncertain. The source is a woman aged 60-75 years with acute or convalescent COVID-19. The sequenced sample consisted of peripheral blood. The DNA of the CDR3 is TGTGCCAGCAGCGTACTCGGAGGGAACTATGGCTACACCTTC. Protein product: CASSVLGGNYGYTF. Full variable domain (rest looked up from reference TRBV9 and TRBJ1-2): DSGVTQTPKHLITATGQRVTLRCSPRSGDLSVYWYQQSLDQGLQFLIQYYNGEERAKGNILERFSAQQFPDLHSELNLSSLELGDSALYFCASSVLGGNYGYTFGSGTRLTVV.